The T cell receptor beta chain described here comes from a study of blood T cells in healthy people across ages. Trimming cost V 3 bases and J 3 bases; bases outside gene matches: 9. Germline loops: CDR1 DFQATT, CDR2 SNEGSKA (reference sequence). The length of the CDR3 is 16 residues. A J-beta primer mix and a sample-barcoded 5' primer were used in a second PCR of roughly 7 to 12 cycles. TCRdb used MiXCR to reprocess the 5' RACE reads, holding one entry per CDR3 protein. The table includes hundreds of thousands of distinct CDR3 sequences, about 29% detected once. There were at least 5 micrograms of total RNA extracted from every sample. These data were likewise used in another study, on T cells of mothers and their children. That report notes: Sequencing got over 8.5 million TCR beta CDR3 reads from each mother and some 3 million from each child. No clones detected were persistent microchimeric T cell clones.

This receptor was obtained from a boy younger than 10 in good health. The chain links TRBV20-1 to TRBJ2-3; TRBD2 matches at 10 bases. Sequencing was done on a sample of blood. CDR3 DNA: TGCAGTGCTAGTGTCCCGGGACTAGCGAAGACAGATACGCAGTATTTT. Translation: CSASVPGLAKTDTQYF.